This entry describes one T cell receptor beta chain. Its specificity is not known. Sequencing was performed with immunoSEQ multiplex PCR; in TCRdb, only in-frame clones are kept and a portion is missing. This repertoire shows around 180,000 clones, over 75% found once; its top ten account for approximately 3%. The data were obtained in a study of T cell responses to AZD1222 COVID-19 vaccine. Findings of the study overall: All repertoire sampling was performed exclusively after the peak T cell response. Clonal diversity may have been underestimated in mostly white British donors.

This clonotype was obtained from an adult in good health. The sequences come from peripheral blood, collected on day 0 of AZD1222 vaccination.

The CDR3 nucleotides are TGTGCCAGCAGCCAAGCGGGCCAGGGAACTGAAGCTTTCTTT. This sequence encodes CASSQAGQGTEAFF. This sequence joins TRBV14 and TRBJ1-1; D is possibly TRBD1 (5 bases). This CDR3 has 14 residues. V dropped 1 base and J dropped 5 bases, with 11 bases sitting between them. CDR1 and CDR2 from the germline V gene are SGHDN and FVKESK.